The clone carrying this T cell receptor beta chain was counted at least ten times. Indicated time point: pre-sensitization, week 0. Specified treatment: therapeutic diphenylcyclopropenone sensitization with weekly scalp DPC. TCRdb processed the RACE reads anew with MiXCR; each CDR3 protein has one entry. The sample includes under 300,000 distinct CDR3 sequences, more than 6.5% of them seen just once. The entry originates in a study of human T cells and chemical hapten exposure. The sequencing here drew on whole blood, taken in connection with sensitization to the hapten diphenylcyclopropenone (DPC). The clonotype comes from a woman aged 40 to 50 with alopecia areata. Some clones in this sample may be carry-over from other donors' samples.

CDR3 bases: TGTGCCAGCAGTTACCTTGTGGGCACTCACAATCAGCCCCAGCATTTT. It yields the protein CASSYLVGTHNQPQHF. This chain links TRBV6-2 or TRBV6-3 with TRBJ1-5; D remains ambiguous. CDR1 is MNHEY, CDR2 SVGEGT, per germline. The germline V and J ends were trimmed by 2 bases and 3 bases, with 14 bases remaining between them. The CDR3 is made up of 16 amino acids.